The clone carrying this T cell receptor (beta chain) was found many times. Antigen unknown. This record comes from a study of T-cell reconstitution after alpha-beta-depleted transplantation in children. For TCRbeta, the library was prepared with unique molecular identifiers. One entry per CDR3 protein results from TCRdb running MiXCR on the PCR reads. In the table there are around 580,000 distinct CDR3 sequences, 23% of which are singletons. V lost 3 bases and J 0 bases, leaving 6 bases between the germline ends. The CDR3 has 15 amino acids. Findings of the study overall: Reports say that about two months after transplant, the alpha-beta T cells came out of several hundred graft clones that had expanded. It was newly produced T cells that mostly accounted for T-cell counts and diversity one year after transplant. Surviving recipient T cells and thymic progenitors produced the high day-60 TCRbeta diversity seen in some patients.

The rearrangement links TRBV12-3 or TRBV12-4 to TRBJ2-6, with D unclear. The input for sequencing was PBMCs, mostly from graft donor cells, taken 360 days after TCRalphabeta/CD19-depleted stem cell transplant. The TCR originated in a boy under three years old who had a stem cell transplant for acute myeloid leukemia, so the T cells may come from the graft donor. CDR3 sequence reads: CASSLWPSGANVLTF. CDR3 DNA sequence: TGTGCCAGCAGTTTGTGGCCCTCTGGGGCCAACGTCCTGACTTTC.